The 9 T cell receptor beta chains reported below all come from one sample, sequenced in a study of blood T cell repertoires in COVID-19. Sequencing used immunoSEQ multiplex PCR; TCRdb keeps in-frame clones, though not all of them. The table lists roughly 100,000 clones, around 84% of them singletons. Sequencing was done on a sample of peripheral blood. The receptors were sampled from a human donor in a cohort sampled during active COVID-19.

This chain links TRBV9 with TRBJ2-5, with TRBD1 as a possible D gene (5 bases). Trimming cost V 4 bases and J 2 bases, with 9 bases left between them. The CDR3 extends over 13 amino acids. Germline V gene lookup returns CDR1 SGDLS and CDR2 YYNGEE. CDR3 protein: CASSTRQQETQYF. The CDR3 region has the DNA TGTGCCAGCAGCACCCGACAGCAAGAGACCCAGTACTTC.

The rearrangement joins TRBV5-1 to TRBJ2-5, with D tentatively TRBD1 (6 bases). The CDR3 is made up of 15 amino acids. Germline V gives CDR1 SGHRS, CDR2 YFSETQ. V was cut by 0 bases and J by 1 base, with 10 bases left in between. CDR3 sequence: CASSLAPGAQETQYF. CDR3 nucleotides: TGCGCCAGCAGCTTGGCCCCAGGGGCCCAAGAGACCCAGTACTTC.

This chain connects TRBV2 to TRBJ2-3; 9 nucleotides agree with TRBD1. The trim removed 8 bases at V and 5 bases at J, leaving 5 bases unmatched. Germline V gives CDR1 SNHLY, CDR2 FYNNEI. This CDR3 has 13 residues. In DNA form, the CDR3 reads TGTGCCAGCTCGGACAGGGGTAGAGATACGCAGTATTTT. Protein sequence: CASSDRGRDTQYF.

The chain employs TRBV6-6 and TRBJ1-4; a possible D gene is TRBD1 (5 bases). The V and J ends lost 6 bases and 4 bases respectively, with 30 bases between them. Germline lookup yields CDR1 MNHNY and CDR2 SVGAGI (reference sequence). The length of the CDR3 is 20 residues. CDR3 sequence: CASSPLPPGVGAVFNEKLFF. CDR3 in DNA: TGTGCCAGCAGCCCCCTCCCCCCGGGCGTAGGGGCCGTTTTTAATGAAAAACTGTTTTTT.

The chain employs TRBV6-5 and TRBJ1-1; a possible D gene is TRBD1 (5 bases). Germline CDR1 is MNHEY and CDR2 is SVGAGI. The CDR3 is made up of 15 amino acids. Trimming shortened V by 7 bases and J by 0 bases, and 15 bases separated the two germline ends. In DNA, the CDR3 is TGTGCCAGCACCAAGAACGGGGGGTTGAACACTGAAGCTTTCTTT. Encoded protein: CASTKNGGLNTEAFF.

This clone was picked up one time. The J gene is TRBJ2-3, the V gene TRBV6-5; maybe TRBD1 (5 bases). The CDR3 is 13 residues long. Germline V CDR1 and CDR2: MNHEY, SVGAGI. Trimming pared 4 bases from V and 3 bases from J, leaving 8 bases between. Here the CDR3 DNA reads TGTGCCAGCAGTTTGGGGCCGACAGATACGCAGTATTTT. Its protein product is CASSLGPTDTQYF.

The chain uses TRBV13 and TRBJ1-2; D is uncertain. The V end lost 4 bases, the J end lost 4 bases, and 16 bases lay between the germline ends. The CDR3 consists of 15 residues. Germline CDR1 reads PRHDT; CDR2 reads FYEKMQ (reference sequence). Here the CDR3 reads CASSSGPHGPYGYTF. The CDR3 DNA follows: TGTGCCAGCAGCTCAGGTCCCCATGGGCCCTATGGCTACACCTTC. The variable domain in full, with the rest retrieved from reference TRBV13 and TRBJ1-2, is AAGVIQSPRHLIKEKRETATLKCYPIPRHDTVYWYQQGPGQDPQFLISFYEKMQSDKGSIPDRFSAQQFSDYHSELNMSSLELGDSALYFCASSSGPHGPYGYTFGSGTRLTVV.

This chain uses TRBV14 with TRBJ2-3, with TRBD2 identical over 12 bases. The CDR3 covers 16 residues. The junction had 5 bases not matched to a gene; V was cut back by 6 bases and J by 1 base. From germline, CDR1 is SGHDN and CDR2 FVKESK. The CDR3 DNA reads TGTGCCAGCAGTCCATGGACTAGCGGGGGCACAGATACGCAGTATTTT. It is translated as CASSPWTSGGTDTQYF. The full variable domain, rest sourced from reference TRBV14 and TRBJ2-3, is EAGVTQFPSHSVIEKGQTVTLRCDPISGHDNLYWYRRVMGKEIKFLLHFVKESKQDESGMPNNRFLAERTGGTYSTLKVQPAELEDSGVYFCASSPWTSGGTDTQYFGPGTRLTVL.

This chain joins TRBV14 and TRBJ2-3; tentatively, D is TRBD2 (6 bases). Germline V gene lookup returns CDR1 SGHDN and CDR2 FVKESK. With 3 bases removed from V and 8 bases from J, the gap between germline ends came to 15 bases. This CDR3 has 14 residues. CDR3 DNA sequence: TGTGCCAGCAGCCACAAGATAATCGGGGGTACGCAGTATTTT. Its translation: CASSHKIIGGTQYF. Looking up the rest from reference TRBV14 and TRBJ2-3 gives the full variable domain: EAGVTQFPSHSVIEKGQTVTLRCDPISGHDNLYWYRRVMGKEIKFLLHFVKESKQDESGMPNNRFLAERTGGTYSTLKVQPAELEDSGVYFCASSHKIIGGTQYFGPGTRLTVL.